A selection of T cell receptor beta chains follows, all from one sample in a study of Tregs in tolerant kidney transplant recipients. Using immunoSEQ multiplex PCR, the repertoire was profiled, and TCRdb retains in-frame clones only, with some absent. Of 240,000 or so clones in the sample, about four fifths were seen once. Material for sequencing was CD4+ T cells from blood. These receptors all stem from a human donor in good health. The CDR3 runs from the conserved cysteine through the conserved F or W. The order of the fields is J gene, clone size, V gene, D gene, CDR3 protein, CDR3 DNA. D genes are given only for firm matches. Some rows have no size entry. The others give once, few or many, or a class for an expanded clone.

TRBJ2-1 | few | TRBV6-1 | - | CASSEGPIRSQFF | TGTGCCAGCAGTGAGGGTCCGATACGGTCGCAGTTCTTC
TRBJ1-5 | once | TRBV7-9 | - | CASSLVDGRGIESQHF | TGTGCCAGCAGCTTAGTAGACGGCAGGGGAATCGAATCCCAGCATTTT
TRBJ2-1 | - | TRBV5-1 | TRBD2 | CASRSDSGVYNEQFF | TGCGCCAGCAGGTCTGATAGCGGGGTATACAATGAGCAGTTCTTC
TRBJ2-5 | - | TRBV5-4 | - | CASTKPGIQETQYF | TGTGCCAGCACCAAACCAGGGATTCAAGAGACCCAGTACTTC
TRBJ2-1 | - | TRBV5-1 | - | CASSLAEGGSYNEQFF | TGCGCCAGCAGCTTGGCCGAGGGAGGCTCCTACAATGAGCAGTTCTTC
TRBJ2-7 | - | TRBV4-1 | - | CASSGSTYEQYF | TGCGCCAGCAGCGGATCAACCTACGAGCAGTACTTC
TRBJ2-1 | - | TRBV11-2 | TRBD2 | CASSSELAGGWDEQFF | TGTGCCAGCAGCTCCGAGCTAGCGGGAGGTTGGGATGAGCAGTTCTTC
TRBJ1-4 | - | TRBV18 | TRBD1 | CASSPGQGGEKLFF | TGTGCCAGCTCACCGGGACAGGGAGGCGAAAAACTGTTTTTT
TRBJ1-1 | - | TRBV12-5 | - | CASGLSQGLGNTEAFF | TGTGCTAGTGGTTTGTCACAGGGTCTGGGGAACACTGAAGCTTTCTTT
TRBJ1-5 | - | TRBV15 | - | CATSRDLGLGEAQHF | TGTGCCACCAGCAGAGATCTCGGCCTCGGGGAGGCCCAGCATTTT
TRBJ2-7 | - | TRBV6-6 | - | CASSPQGSSGEQYF | TGTGCCAGCAGCCCCCAAGGGTCATCGGGGGAGCAGTACTTC
TRBJ2-6 | - | TRBV15 | TRBD1 | CATSRGPGGSGANVLTF | TGTGCCACCAGCAGAGGACCAGGGGGCTCTGGGGCCAACGTCCTGACTTTC
TRBJ1-3 | few | TRBV18 | - | CASSPGDSGNTIYF | TGTGCCAGCTCACCTGGCGATTCTGGAAACACCATATATTTT
TRBJ1-2 | - | TRBV5-5 | - | CASSLVYRVYGYTF | TGTGCCAGCAGCTTGGTGTACAGGGTCTATGGCTACACCTTC
TRBJ1-5 | - | TRBV7-9 | - | CASSLQGSGSNQPQHF | TGTGCCAGCAGCCTACAGGGCTCGGGTAGCAATCAGCCCCAGCATTTT
TRBJ1-3 | once | TRBV18 | - | CASSLLGDSGNTIYF | TGTGCCAGCTCACTACTAGGGGACTCTGGAAACACCATATATTTT
TRBJ1-6 | few | TRBV9 | TRBD1 | CASGTGPNSPLHF | TGTGCCAGCGGGACAGGCCCAAATTCACCCCTCCACTTT
TRBJ2-7 | - | TRBV6-5 | - | CASSYTRQTYEQYF | TGTGCCAGCAGTTACACCCGACAGACCTACGAGCAGTACTTC
TRBJ1-1 | - | TRBV11-2 | TRBD1 | CASSLARGRDTEAFF | TGTGCCAGCAGCTTAGCCAGGGGGCGCGACACTGAAGCTTTCTTT
TRBJ2-2 | - | TRBV6-1 | - | CASRADFIGELFF | TGTGCCAGCCGGGCAGATTTTATCGGGGAGCTGTTTTTT
TRBJ2-7 | - | TRBV5-1 | - | CASSLGSVDSSYEQYF | TGCGCCAGCAGCTTGGGGTCAGTGGACAGTTCCTACGAGCAGTACTTC
TRBJ2-3 | - | TRBV6-1 | - | CASSEIGSSGFGTDTQYF | TGTGCCAGCAGTGAAATAGGCTCCTCAGGTTTCGGCACAGATACGCAGTATTTT
TRBJ1-3 | - | TRBV9 | - | CASSPQNRVGGNTIYF | TGTGCCAGCAGCCCCCAGAACAGGGTCGGTGGAAACACCATATATTTT
TRBJ2-5 | once | TRBV21-1 | - | CASLLAGGRETQYF | TGTGCCAGTTTATTAGCGGGAGGGCGAGAGACCCAGTACTTC
TRBJ1-1 | - | TRBV5-4 | - | CASSIGRIGGNTEAFF | TGTGCCAGCAGCATAGGTCGTATTGGGGGGAACACTGAAGCTTTCTTT
TRBJ2-6 | - | TRBV5-4 | - | CASSRQGNSGANVLTF | TGTGCCAGCAGCCGTCAAGGAAACTCTGGGGCCAACGTCCTGACTTTC
TRBJ2-7 | few | TRBV10-1 | - | CASQGEVGEQYF | TGCGCCAGCCAAGGGGAAGTAGGCGAGCAGTACTTC
TRBJ2-5 | - | TRBV11-1 | - | CASSFTVQETQYF | TGTGCCAGCAGCTTTACAGTCCAAGAGACCCAGTACTTC
TRBJ2-5 | - | TRBV27 | - | CASSLWPPGRIQETQYF | TGTGCCAGCAGTTTATGGCCCCCGGGAAGAATACAAGAGACCCAGTACTTC
TRBJ2-5 | - | TRBV6-5 | - | CASSYQGGTQYF | TGTGCCAGCAGTTACCAGGGGGGGACCCAGTACTTC
TRBJ2-2 | - | TRBV6-1 | - | CASSDWGAQNTGELFF | TGTGCCAGCAGTGATTGGGGGGCGCAAAACACCGGGGAGCTGTTTTTT
TRBJ2-2 | - | TRBV5-1 | - | CASSLAGTGTGELFF | TGCGCCAGCAGCTTGGCAGGGACGGGCACCGGGGAGCTGTTTTTT
TRBJ1-2 | once | TRBV5-4 | TRBD1 | CASSLRQGRYGYTF | TGTGCCAGCAGCTTGCGACAGGGGCGTTATGGCTACACCTTC
TRBJ1-2 | - | TRBV7-2 | TRBD1 | CASSLTGVVDGYTF | TGTGCCAGCAGCCTTACAGGGGTTGTCGATGGCTACACCTTC
TRBJ2-4 | - | TRBV27 | - | CASRPNKNIQYF | TGTGCCAGCAGGCCAAACAAAAACATTCAGTACTTC
TRBJ2-1 | - | TRBV6-1 | TRBD2 | CASSAYRGASGMPNNEQFF | TGTGCCAGCAGTGCCTACAGGGGTGCTAGCGGGATGCCGAACAATGAGCAGTTCTTC
TRBJ2-1 | - | TRBV7-9 | TRBD1 | CASSLTGGNEQFF | TGTGCCAGCAGTCTGACAGGGGGGAATGAGCAGTTCTTC
TRBJ1-1 | - | TRBV6-1 | TRBD1 | CASSEPGEGANTEAFF | TGTGCCAGCAGTGAACCCGGGGAGGGGGCTAACACTGAAGCTTTCTTT
TRBJ2-5 | - | TRBV5-4 | - | CASSLPDRMETQYF | TGTGCCAGCAGCTTACCCGACAGGATGGAGACCCAGTACTTC
TRBJ2-1 | - | TRBV11-2 | - | CASSPLGGKSYNEQFF | TGTGCCAGCAGCCCGCTCGGCGGGAAATCCTACAATGAGCAGTTCTTC
TRBJ2-3 | few | TRBV5-1 | - | CASSLGGAGADTQYF | TGCGCCAGCAGCTTGGGGGGCGCAGGAGCAGATACGCAGTATTTT
TRBJ2-7 | - | TRBV6-5 | TRBD1 | CASSITGAGSYEQYF | TGTGCCAGCAGCATAACAGGGGCCGGATCCTACGAGCAGTACTTC
TRBJ1-1 | once | TRBV15 | TRBD1 | CATSTLPGQGRTEAFF | TGTGCCACCAGCACCCTGCCGGGACAGGGTCGGACTGAAGCTTTCTTT
TRBJ1-5 | - | TRBV6-1 | - | CASREGVGGQPQHF | TGTGCCAGCAGGGAGGGGGTCGGCGGTCAGCCCCAGCATTTT
TRBJ2-7 | - | TRBV4-1 | - | CASSQGRRTDTYEQYF | TGCGCCAGCAGCCAAGGGAGGAGGACGGATACCTACGAGCAGTACTTC
TRBJ1-2 | - | TRBV7-9 | - | CASSLTQNYGYTF | TGTGCCAGCAGCTTAACCCAGAACTATGGCTACACCTTC
TRBJ2-3 | - | TRBV7-9 | TRBD2 | CASSPGTSGGTDTQYF | TGTGCCAGCAGCCCGGGGACTAGCGGAGGCACAGATACGCAGTATTTT